This T cell receptor beta chain stems from a study of TIL therapy for anti-PD-1-resistant metastatic lung cancer. Regarding time point: pre-treatment sample, taken before nivolumab and TIL therapy. Pleural nodules or supraclavicular lymph nodes made up most of the excised metastases sampled. Sequencing used immunoSEQ v3. Clones were sequenced by immunoSEQ multiplex PCR, and TCRdb holds only the in-frame ones, with some missing. The sample has 2,000 to 3,000 clones; around 73% are singletons. Trimming cost V 4 bases and J 2 bases, with 11 bases left between them. The germline CDR1 and CDR2 sequences are SNHLY and FYNNEI. The CDR3 spans 14 residues.

The TCR comes from a person aged 25-80 years with non-small cell lung cancer. Some clones in this sample may be carry-over from other donors' samples. V and J are TRBV2 and TRBJ1-1; D is unresolved. The material sequenced was tumor tissue, taken at baseline. This CDR3 is CASSVEGLNTEAFF. DNA for the CDR3: TGTGCCAGCAGTGTTGAAGGGCTAAACACTGAAGCTTTCTTT.